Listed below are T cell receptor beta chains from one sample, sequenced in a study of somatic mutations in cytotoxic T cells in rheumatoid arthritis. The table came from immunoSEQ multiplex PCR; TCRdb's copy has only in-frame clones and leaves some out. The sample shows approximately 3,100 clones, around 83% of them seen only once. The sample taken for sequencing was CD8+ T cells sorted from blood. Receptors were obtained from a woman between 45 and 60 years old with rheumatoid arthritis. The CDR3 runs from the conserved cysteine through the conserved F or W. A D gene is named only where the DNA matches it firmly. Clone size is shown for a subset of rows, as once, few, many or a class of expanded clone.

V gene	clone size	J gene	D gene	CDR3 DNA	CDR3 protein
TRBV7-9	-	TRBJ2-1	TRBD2	TGTGCCAGCAGCTCCCCTAGGACGGGGGGTGAGCAGTTCTTC	CASSSPRTGGEQFF
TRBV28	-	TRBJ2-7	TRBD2	TGTGCCAGCAGTTTAACCGGGACTAGTCCCTCGATAGAGCCTTACGAGCAGTACTTC	CASSLTGTSPSIEPYEQYF
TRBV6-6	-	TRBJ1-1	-	TGTGCCAGCAGTCAGACTGCTACAGGGAACACTGAAGCTTTCTTT	CASSQTATGNTEAFF
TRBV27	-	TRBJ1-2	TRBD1	TGTGCCAGCAGTATGGACAGGGATGGGTATGGCTACACCTTC	CASSMDRDGYGYTF
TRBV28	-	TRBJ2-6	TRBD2	TGTGCCAGCAGTTTTGGGACTAGCGGGACTGGGGCCAACGTCCTGACTTTC	CASSFGTSGTGANVLTF
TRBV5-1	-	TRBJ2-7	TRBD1	TGCGCCAGCAGCGCCATTCCCAGGGGGAGAGGATACGAGCAGTACTTC	CASSAIPRGRGYEQYF
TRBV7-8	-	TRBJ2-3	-	TGTGCCAGCGGGTGGAGCGGACCTAGGGTAGATACGCAGTATTTT	CASGWSGPRVDTQYF
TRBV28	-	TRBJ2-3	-	TGTGCCAGCATGAGAAACAGCCTAGATACGCAGTATTTT	CASMRNSLDTQYF
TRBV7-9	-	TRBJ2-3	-	TGTGCCAGCAGACAAGCGTTTACGCAGTATTTT	CASRQAFTQYF
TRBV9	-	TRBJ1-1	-	TGTGCCAGCAGGAAGGGAGGTGATGGCACTGAAGCTTTCTTT	CASRKGGDGTEAFF
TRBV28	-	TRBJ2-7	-	TGTGCCAGCAGTTTATATCCGGGACTGAGCTCCTACGAGCAGTACTTC	CASSLYPGLSSYEQYF
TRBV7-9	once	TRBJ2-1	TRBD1	TGTGCCAGCAGCCCTCGGGACAGGGCCTACAATGAGCAGTTCTTC	CASSPRDRAYNEQFF
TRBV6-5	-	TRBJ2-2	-	TGTGCCAGCAGTTTCCTGCGGGACACCGGGGAGCTGTTTTTT	CASSFLRDTGELFF
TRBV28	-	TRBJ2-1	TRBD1	TGTGCCAGCCATCCAACAGGGGTCTCTTTGGGCTCCTACAATGAGCAGTTCTTC	CASHPTGVSLGSYNEQFF
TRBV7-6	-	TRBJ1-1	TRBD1	TGTGCCAGCAGCTTCGGACAGGTTGACACTGAAGCTTTCTTT	CASSFGQVDTEAFF
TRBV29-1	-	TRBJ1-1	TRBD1	TGCAGCGTTGAAGATCCGGACAGGGACAACACTGAAGCTTTCTTT	CSVEDPDRDNTEAFF
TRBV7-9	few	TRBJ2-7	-	TGTGCCAGCAGCCTAACTGGAGGGCGGGGCGAGCAGTACTTC	CASSLTGGRGEQYF
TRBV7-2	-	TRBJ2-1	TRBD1	TGTGCCAGCAGCCCTGAAAGGACAGGGGCCAATGAGCAGTTCTTC	CASSPERTGANEQFF
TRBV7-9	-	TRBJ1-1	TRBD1	TGTGCCAGCAGCTTAGGGACAGGGGTTACTGAAGCTTTCTTT	CASSLGTGVTEAFF
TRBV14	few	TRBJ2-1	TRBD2	TGTGCCAGCAGCCTACGTTCTAGCGGGAGCTCCTACAATGAGCAGTTCTTC	CASSLRSSGSSYNEQFF
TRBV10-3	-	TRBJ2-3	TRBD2	TGTGCCATCAGTGAATCGCGGGAGTGGGATACGCAGTATTTT	CAISESREWDTQYF
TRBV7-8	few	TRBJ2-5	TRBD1	TGTGCCAGCAGCCATTATATCCGACAGGGGGCGGGGGAGACCCAGTACTTC	CASSHYIRQGAGETQYF
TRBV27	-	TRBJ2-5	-	TGTGCCAGCGGTCTACTGTACCAAGAGACCCAGTACTTC	CASGLLYQETQYF
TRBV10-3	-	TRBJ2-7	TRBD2	TGTGCCATCAGAAGCACTAGCGGCTCCTCCTACGAGCAGTACTTC	CAIRSTSGSSYEQYF
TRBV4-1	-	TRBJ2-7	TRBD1	TGCGCCAGCAGCCAAGATCGCGGGACAGGGGCCTACGAGCAGTACTTC	CASSQDRGTGAYEQYF
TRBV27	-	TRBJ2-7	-	TGTGCCAGCGGTACCACTAGCTCCTACGAGCAGTACTTC	CASGTTSSYEQYF
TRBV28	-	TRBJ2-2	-	TGTGCCAGCAGTTTAAAGACTACTTGGAACACCGGGGAGCTGTTTTTT	CASSLKTTWNTGELFF
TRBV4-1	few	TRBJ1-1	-	TGCGCCAGCAGCCAACTAGAGAACACTGAAGCTTTCTTT	CASSQLENTEAFF
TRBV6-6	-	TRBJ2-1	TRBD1	TGTGCCAGCAGGACAGGGGATGAGCAGTTCTTC	CASRTGDEQFF
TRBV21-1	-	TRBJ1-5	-	TGTGCCAGCAGGGGACTTATACTACATTGGCATCATCAGCCCCAGCATTTT	CASRGLILHWHHQPQHF
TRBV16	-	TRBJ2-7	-	TGTGCCAGCAGCCAATCGGTAGAAAGCTACGAGCAGTACTTC	CASSQSVESYEQYF
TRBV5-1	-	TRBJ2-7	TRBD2	TGCGCCAGCAGCTTGGAAGTCGGGAGGGCCTTCGAGCAGTACTTC	CASSLEVGRAFEQYF
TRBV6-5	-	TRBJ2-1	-	TGTGCCAGCAGTTACGCAGGAAACAATGAGCAGTTCTTC	CASSYAGNNEQFF
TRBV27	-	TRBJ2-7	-	TGTGCCAGCAGCCACAGTGATTCCTACGAGCAGTACTTC	CASSHSDSYEQYF
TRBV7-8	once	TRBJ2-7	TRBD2	TGTGCCAGCAGCTTATATCTAGCGGGAGCCGGAGAGCAGTACTTC	CASSLYLAGAGEQYF
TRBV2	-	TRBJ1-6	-	TGTGCCAGCATTGCAGGGTTCCTTCCTAATTCACCCCTCCACTTT	CASIAGFLPNSPLHF
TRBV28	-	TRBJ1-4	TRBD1	TGTGCCAGCAGTTCCCTAGGGACAGTTAATGAAAAACTGTTTTTT	CASSSLGTVNEKLFF
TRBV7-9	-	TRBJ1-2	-	TGTGCCAGCAGCTTAAGTGATGAGTGGGACTTCGGCTATGGCTACACCTTC	CASSLSDEWDFGYGYTF
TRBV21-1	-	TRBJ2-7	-	TGTGCCAGCAAGGGGACAGCCTACGAGCAGTACTTC	CASKGTAYEQYF
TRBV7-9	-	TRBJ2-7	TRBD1	TGTGCCAGCAGCTTAGCGACCGGGACAGGGTTGTACGAGCAGTACTTC	CASSLATGTGLYEQYF
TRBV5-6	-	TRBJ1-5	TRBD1	TGTGCCAGCAGCTTCGGGACAGGGTTGAATCAGCCCCAGCATTTT	CASSFGTGLNQPQHF
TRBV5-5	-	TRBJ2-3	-	TGTGCCAGCAGCTTGGCGAGCGGAATCACAGATACGCAGTATTTT	CASSLASGITDTQYF
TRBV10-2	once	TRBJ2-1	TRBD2	TGCGCCAGCACTTTCTATCTAGCGGGAGGGGTCAATGAGCAGTTCTTC	CASTFYLAGGVNEQFF
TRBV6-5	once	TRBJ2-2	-	TGTGCCAGCAGTTACGGGAGTGGGACCGGGGAGCTGTTTTTT	CASSYGSGTGELFF
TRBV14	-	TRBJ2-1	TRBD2	TGTGCCAGCAGCCAAGGGCGGGAGAGTGGGAATGAGCAGTTCTTC	CASSQGRESGNEQFF
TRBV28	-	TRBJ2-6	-	TGTGCCAGCAGTTTACAGGGGTTTGGGGCCAACGTCCTGACTTTC	CASSLQGFGANVLTF
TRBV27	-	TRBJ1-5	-	TGTGCCAGCAGTCCTCCGAATCAGCCCCAGCATTTT	CASSPPNQPQHF
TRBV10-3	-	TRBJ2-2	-	TGTGCCACTGGTAGGGAGAGCACCGGGGAGCTGTTTTTT	CATGRESTGELFF
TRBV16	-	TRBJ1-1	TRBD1	TGTGCCAGCAGCCAATTTCCAGGGGGCAACACTGAAGCTTTCTTT	CASSQFPGGNTEAFF
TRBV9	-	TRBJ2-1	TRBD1	TGTGCCAGCAGCGTAGGGAGGGGACAGGTCCACAATGAGCAGTTCTTC	CASSVGRGQVHNEQFF
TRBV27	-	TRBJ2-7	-	TGTGCCAGCAGTTATACAGGGCTCGAGCAGTACTTC	CASSYTGLEQYF
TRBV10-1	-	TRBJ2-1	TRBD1	TGCGCCAGCAGAGAAGGACAGGGCGACGATGAGCAGTTCTTC	CASREGQGDDEQFF
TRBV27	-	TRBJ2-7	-	TGTGCCAGCAGTTTCGGGAGAGGTTACGAGCAGTACTTC	CASSFGRGYEQYF